The 10 T cell receptor beta chains reported below all come from one sample, sequenced in a study of shared clonotypes between healthy human individuals. Sequencing used immunoSEQ multiplex PCR; TCRdb keeps in-frame clones, though not all of them. This table holds roughly 760,000 clones, 74% found once. Source material: memory CD4+ T cells sorted from blood. Described subset: CD45RA-negative fraction. These receptors originate from a woman aged 30 to 39 in good health.

The rearrangement uses TRBV18 and TRBJ2-3; TRBD1 aligns across 8 bases. The CDR3 contains 14 residues. With 5 bases clipped from V and 4 bases from J, the junction kept 5 bases outside the gene matches. The V gene's germline CDR1 is KGHSH and CDR2 LQKENI. CDR3 in DNA: TGTGCCAGCTCAGCGACAGGGGTAGCAGATACGCAGTATTTT. As protein: CASSATGVADTQYF. Variable domain in full (rest from reference TRBV18 and TRBJ2-3): NAGVMQNPRHLVRRRGQEARLRCSPMKGHSHVYWYRQLPEEGLKFMVYLQKENIIDESGMPKERFSAEFPKEGPSILRIQQVVRGDSAAYFCASSATGVADTQYFGPGTRLTVL.

This clone was observed many times. This CDR3 is CASSPVANEKLFF. The CDR3 nucleotides read TGTGCCAGTAGCCCCGTGGCTAATGAAAAACTGTTTTTT. V usage is TRBV19 and J usage is TRBJ1-4, with D hard to call. Germline-derived CDR1 and CDR2 are LNHDA and SQIVND (reference sequence). The V end was cut by 6 bases, the J end by 3 bases, with 8 bases between. The CDR3 spans 13 residues. The full variable domain, its missing parts supplied by reference TRBV19 and TRBJ1-4, is DGGITQSPKYLFRKEGQNVTLSCEQNLNHDAMYWYRQDPGQGLRLIYYSQIVNDFQKGDIAEGYSVSREKKESFPLTVTSAQKNPTAFYLCASSPVANEKLFFGSGTQLSVL.

This clone was observed a few times. A much larger clone differs by one base, so this may be a read error. Distinct nucleotide sequences in the sample also encode this CDR3. The V call is TRBV5-1, the J call TRBJ2-3; maybe TRBD1 (6 bases). The V and J ends lost 2 bases and 0 bases respectively, with 7 bases between them. Germline values: CDR1 SGHRS, CDR2 YFSETQ. The CDR3 consists of 14 residues. The CDR3 reads CASSLGQSTDTQYF. DNA of the CDR3: TGCGCCAGCAGCTTAGGACAGAGCACAGATACGCAGTATTTT. Looking up the rest from reference TRBV5-1 and TRBJ2-3 gives the full variable domain: KAGVTQTPRYLIKTRGQQVTLSCSPISGHRSVSWYQQTPGQGLQFLFEYFSETQRNKGNFPGRFSGRQFSNSRSEMNVSTLELGDSALYLCASSLGQSTDTQYFGPGTRLTVL.

The chain combines TRBV10-2 with TRBJ1-5; D unclear. CDR1 is WSHSY and CDR2 is SAAADI in the germline V gene. Trimming took 0 bases from V and 9 from J, leaving 12 bases between them. This CDR3 is built from 14 residues. The CDR3 nucleotides read TGCGCCAGCAGTGAGTCTCGCGGTGCTCGGCCCCAGCATTTT. Translated: CASSESRGARPQHF.

This clone showed up many times. V is TRBV2 and J is TRBJ1-2; no clear D. This CDR3 spans 13 amino acids. V was trimmed by 7 bases and J by 8 bases, leaving 17 bases between them. Germline CDR1 reads SNHLY; CDR2 reads FYNNEI. CDR3 sequence reads: CASNGWGEEGYTF. CDR3 DNA: TGTGCCAGCAATGGGTGGGGTGAAGAAGGCTACACCTTC. The full variable domain, completed using reference TRBV2 and TRBJ1-2, is EPEVTQTPSHQVTQMGQEVILRCVPISNHLYFYWYRQILGQKVEFLVSFYNNEISEKSEIFDDQFSVERPDGSNFTLKIRSTKLEDSAMYFCASNGWGEEGYTFGSGTRLTVV.

The genes are TRBV7-9 and TRBJ2-7; the D gene could be TRBD1 or TRBD2 (5 bases each). The V end was cut by 7 bases, the J end by 2 bases, with 15 bases between. This CDR3 spans 14 amino acids. CDR1 is SEHNR and CDR2 is FQNEAQ in the germline V gene (reference sequence). The CDR3 is CASKTRQGPYEQYF. CDR3 DNA sequence: TGTGCCAGCAAAACCCGCCAGGGACCCTACGAGCAGTACTTC.

The J gene is TRBJ1-2, the V gene TRBV28; 9 bases are shared with TRBD1. The J segment lost 2 bases and the V segment lost 9 bases, leaving 10 bases of the junction unmatched. This CDR3 contains 15 residues. The germline V gene encodes CDR1 MDHEN and CDR2 SYDVKM. CDR3 loop: CASTQGAASNYGYTF. As DNA, the CDR3 is TGTGCCAGTACACAGGGGGCGGCTTCGAACTATGGCTACACCTTC.

The gene calls are TRBV28 and TRBJ1-5; a weak D match, TRBD1 (6 bases). There are 12 residues in the CDR3. Germline V gives CDR1 MDHEN, CDR2 SYDVKM. The CDR3 is CASGGFDQPQHF. CDR3 in DNA: TGTGCAAGCGGGGGCTTCGATCAGCCCCAGCATTTT. Using reference TRBV28 and TRBJ1-5 for the parts outside the CDR3, the full variable domain is DVKVTQSSRYLVKRTGEKVFLECVQDMDHENMFWYRQDPGLGLRLIYFSYDVKMKEKGDIPEGYSVSREKKERFSLILESASTNQTSMYLCASGGFDQPQHFGDGTRLSIL.

The V call is TRBV18, the J call TRBJ2-7, with no clear D. V lost 6 bases and J lost 1, with 16 bases in between. This CDR3 is 15 amino acids long. Germline assignment: CDR1 KGHSH and CDR2 LQKENI. The CDR3 spells CASSFGGTVSYEQYF. For the CDR3, the DNA is TGTGCCAGCTCGTTTGGCGGCACCGTTTCCTACGAGCAGTACTTC.

This clone appeared a few times. The rearrangement uses TRBV20-1 and TRBJ2-4, with D tentatively TRBD1 or TRBD2 (5 bases each). Germline V CDR1 and CDR2: DFQATT, SNEGSKA (reference sequence). The V gene lost 3 bases and the J gene lost 8 bases, with 8 bases spanning the gap. This CDR3 contains 11 residues. CDR3 nucleotides: TGCAGTGCTAGGGTGGGGGACATTCAGTACTTC. Translated, it gives CSARVGDIQYF.